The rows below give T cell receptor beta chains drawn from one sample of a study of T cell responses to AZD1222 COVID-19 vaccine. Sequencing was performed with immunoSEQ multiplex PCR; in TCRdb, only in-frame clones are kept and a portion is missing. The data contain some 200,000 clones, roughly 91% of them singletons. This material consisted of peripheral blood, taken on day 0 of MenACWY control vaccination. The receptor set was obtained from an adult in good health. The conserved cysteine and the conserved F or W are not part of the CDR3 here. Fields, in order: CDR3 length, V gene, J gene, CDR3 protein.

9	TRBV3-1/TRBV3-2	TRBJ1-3	ASSNRNTIY
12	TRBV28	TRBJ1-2	ASTASGTDYGYT
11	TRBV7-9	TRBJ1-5	ASSAPQGRPQH
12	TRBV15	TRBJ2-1	ATSPGGDYNEQF
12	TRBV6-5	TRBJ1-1	ASRGAGRDTEAF
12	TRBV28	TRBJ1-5	AVGGTVGNQPQH
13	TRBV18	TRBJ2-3	ASSLDSTSTDTQY
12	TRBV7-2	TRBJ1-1	ASSDSPMNTEAF
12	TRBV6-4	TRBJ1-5	ASSRETGIQPQH
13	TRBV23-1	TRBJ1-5	ASSQRGNSNQPQH
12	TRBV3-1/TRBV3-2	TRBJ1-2	ASSQEAGGDGYT
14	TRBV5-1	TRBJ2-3	ASSWRGDRRTDTQY
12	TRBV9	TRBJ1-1	ASSRDGGNTEAF
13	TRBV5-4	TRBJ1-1	ASTLEGAANTEAF
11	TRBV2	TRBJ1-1	ANQKDRNTEAF
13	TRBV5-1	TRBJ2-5	ASSQGQGVSETQY
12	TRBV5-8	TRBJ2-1	ASSLGQAYNEQF
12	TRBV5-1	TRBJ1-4	ASSLYGGGQKLF
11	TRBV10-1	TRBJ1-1	ASRGQRNTEAF
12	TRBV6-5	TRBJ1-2	ASSHDRVAYGYT
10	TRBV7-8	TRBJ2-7	ASSLRLYEQY
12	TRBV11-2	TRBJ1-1	ASSLVGMNTEAF